This TCR beta chain was captured by sequencing in a study of blood T cell repertoires in COVID-19. On the study more broadly: COVID-19 samples from acute and convalescent phases originated in the United States, Italy and Spain.

TCRdb keeps only in-frame clones here, not all; method: immunoSEQ multiplex PCR. The data contain about 110,000 clones, more than 70% of them singletons. The trim removed 5 bases at V and 2 bases at J, leaving 1 base unmatched. Germline V lookup: CDR1 SEHNR, CDR2 FQNEAQ (reference sequence). This CDR3 spans 14 amino acids. This chain joins TRBV7-9 and TRBJ2-2, with TRBD1 identical over 8 bases. The specimen was peripheral blood. The sequence came from a man aged 35-49 years with active or convalescent COVID-19. Here the CDR3 reads CASSPGGNTGELFF. Here the CDR3 DNA reads TGTGCCAGCAGCCCAGGGGGCAACACCGGGGAGCTGTTTTTT. The full variable domain, in which reference TRBV7-9 and TRBJ2-2 provide the parts outside the CDR3, is DTGVSQNPRHKITKRGQNVTFRCDPISEHNRLYWYRQTLGQGPEFLTYFQNEAQLEKSRLLSDRFSAERPKGSFSTLEIQRTEQGDSAMYLCASSPGGNTGELFFGEGSRLTVL.